These 22 T cell receptor beta chains came from one sample sequenced in a study of cytomegalovirus exposure and HLA in healthy donors. Use of 60 Vbeta and 13 Jbeta primers characterized the PCR. Produced via immunoSEQ multiplex PCR; TCRdb's table is partial and in-frame only. Found here are more than 95,000 clones, about four fifths of them singletons; the top ten hold roughly an eighth. Material: PBMCs. The source is a woman in her seventies in good health and CMV-seropositive.

CDR3 nucleotides: TGTGCCAGCCGAAAACAGGGGATGAGATACGAGCAGTACTTC. Protein sequence: CASRKQGMRYEQYF. The rearrangement uses TRBV27 and TRBJ2-7; 7 bases fit TRBD1. The V gene end was trimmed by 8 bases and the J gene end by 4 bases; junction bases not matched to a gene: 11. This CDR3 has 14 amino acids. Germline values: CDR1 MNHEY, CDR2 SMNVEV (reference sequence).

Only a few counts were recorded for this clone. CDR3 bases: TGTGCCAGCAGCTTAGGGGCAGGGGGCAAAGATACGCAGTATTTT. Its translation is CASSLGAGGKDTQYF. The V call is TRBV11-2, the J call TRBJ2-3, with 8 bases identical to TRBD1. J gave up 5 bases and V 1 base, and 5 bases lay outside the gene matches. The CDR3 covers 15 residues. Germline values: CDR1 SGHAT, CDR2 FQNNGV.

This clone was observed a single time. The rearrangement joins TRBV5-4 to TRBJ1-1; no firm D call. The CDR3 is made up of 13 amino acids. Germline CDR1 reads SGHNT; CDR2 reads YYREEE (reference sequence). Trimming shortened V by 4 bases and J by 1 base, and 8 bases separated the two germline ends. Here the CDR3 reads CASSQPGNTEAFF. The CDR3, as DNA: TGTGCCAGCAGCCAACCAGGGAACACTGAAGCTTTCTTT.

This sequence joins TRBV9 and TRBJ1-2; weak D call: TRBD1 (5 bases). The CDR3 is 16 residues long. The germline V gene has CDR1 SGDLS and CDR2 YYNGEE. The ends were cut back, 4 bases at V and 2 bases at J, with 18 bases in the middle. The CDR3 sequence: CASSRQSLSLNYGYTF. The CDR3 DNA reads as TGTGCCAGCAGCCGACAGTCTCTCAGCTTAAACTATGGCTACACCTTC.

The V call is TRBV10-3, the J call TRBJ2-7; D remains unclear. Per germline, CDR1 ENHRY and CDR2 SYGVKD. CDR3 length equals 13 residues. V was clipped by 0 bases and J by 4 bases, with 7 bases between them. The CDR3 loop reads CAISESGTYEQYF. CDR3 nucleotides: TGTGCCATCAGTGAGTCGGGCACGTACGAGCAGTACTTC.

The gene calls are TRBV19 and TRBJ2-5; D perhaps matches TRBD1 (6 bases). The CDR3 spans 15 residues. Between the trimmed V and J ends, which lost 5 bases and 7 bases, there was a span of 20 bases. Germline CDR1 is LNHDA and CDR2 is SQIVND (reference sequence). This CDR3 reads CASSSIDRRPGTQYF. Here the CDR3 DNA reads TGTGCCAGTAGTTCAATAGACAGGCGACCAGGGACCCAGTACTTC.

V usage is TRBV28 and J usage is TRBJ2-2; 11 nucleotides match TRBD2. Germline assignment: CDR1 MDHEN and CDR2 SYDVKM. The V and J ends lost 6 bases and 7 bases, in that order; junction bases with no gene match: 7. The CDR3 covers 15 residues. The CDR3 nucleotides read TGTGCCAGCAGCCTTTCTAGCGGGAGGAGCGGGGAGCTGTTTTTT. This encodes CASSLSSGRSGELFF.

V and J are TRBV5-1 and TRBJ1-2, with 7 positions matching TRBD1. The CDR3 is made up of 12 amino acids. From germline, CDR1 is SGHRS and CDR2 YFSETQ. V trimming: 0 bases; J trimming: 8 bases; junction bases outside the gene matches: 1. CDR3 nucleotide sequence: TGCGCCAGCAGCTTGGAGGGGGCCGGCTACACCTTC. Residues: CASSLEGAGYTF.

The gene calls are TRBV7-2 and TRBJ2-1; 8 bases align to TRBD2. Unmatched junction bases numbered 6, after V lost 2 bases and J lost 9 bases. CDR1 and CDR2 from the germline V gene are SGHTA and FQGNSA. This CDR3 region has 14 residues. CDR3 sequence (DNA): TGTGCCAGCAGCTTAAGCGGGGGCCCCGTTGAGCAGTTCTTC. Amino acids: CASSLSGGPVEQFF.

The chain carries TRBV5-4 and TRBJ2-4; D perhaps matches TRBD1 (8 bases). Germline V CDR1 and CDR2: SGHNT, YYREEE (reference sequence). The CDR3 has 16 residues. The V gene lost 4 bases and the J gene lost 8 bases, with 22 bases spanning the gap. Written as DNA, the CDR3 is TGTGCCAGCAGCATAGATTCGACAGGGGCGGGGGACATTCAGTACTTC. Translation: CASSIDSTGAGDIQYF.

This clone appeared a single time. The chain recombines TRBV2 with TRBJ2-1; 9 bases are shared with TRBD2. After removal of 7 bases from V and 0 bases from J, the junction contained 4 bases not matched to a gene. CDR3 length equals 15 residues. CDR1 is SNHLY and CDR2 is FYNNEI in the germline V gene. The DNA of the CDR3 is TGTGCCAGCACTTCGCGGGGGGGCTCCTACAATGAGCAGTTCTTC. Residues: CASTSRGGSYNEQFF.

CDR3 sequence: CASSQVGLAGGETQYF. The CDR3 coding sequence is TGCGCCAGCAGCCAAGTTGGACTAGCGGGAGGGGAGACCCAGTACTTC. The V call is TRBV4-1, the J call TRBJ2-5, with 15 bases that match TRBD2. Germline CDR1 is MGHRA and CDR2 is YSYEKL. The CDR3 totals 16 residues. Trimming took 1 base from V and 5 from J; bases not matched to a gene: 2.

J is TRBJ1-5 and V is TRBV7-8, with a possible D match to TRBD1 (5 bases). This CDR3 spans 14 amino acids. The V and J ends lost 2 bases and 2 bases respectively, with 7 bases between them. CDR1 is SGHVS and CDR2 is FQNEAQ in the germline V gene. The CDR3 reads CASSLSGGNQPQHF. The DNA of the CDR3 is TGTGCCAGCAGCTTATCGGGGGGCAATCAGCCCCAGCATTTT.

The chain joins TRBV10-3 to TRBJ2-2; 9 bases map to TRBD2. Germline values: CDR1 ENHRY, CDR2 SYGVKD. Trimming took 0 bases from V and 4 from J; bases not matched to a gene: 9. The CDR3 totals 18 residues. This chain's CDR3 is CAISESSAGGPRTGELFF. CDR3 DNA: TGTGCCATCAGTGAGTCTTCGGCGGGAGGGCCGCGCACCGGGGAGCTGTTTTTT.

This clone turned up a few times. The chain links TRBV19 to TRBJ1-5; perhaps TRBD1 as D (5 bases). V was trimmed by 6 bases and J by 0 bases, leaving 12 bases between them. The CDR3 length is 15 residues. Germline values: CDR1 LNHDA, CDR2 SQIVND (reference sequence). CDR3 bases: TGTGCCAGTAGAATCAGGGTAATTAGCAATCAGCCCCAGCATTTT. Its translation: CASRIRVISNQPQHF. Variable domain in full (rest from reference TRBV19 and TRBJ1-5): DGGITQSPKYLFRKEGQNVTLSCEQNLNHDAMYWYRQDPGQGLRLIYYSQIVNDFQKGDIAEGYSVSREKKESFPLTVTSAQKNPTAFYLCASRIRVISNQPQHFGDGTRLSIL.

This sequence joins TRBV28 and TRBJ1-1, with 8 bases fitting TRBD1. Germline loops: CDR1 MDHEN, CDR2 SYDVKM. The length of the CDR3 is 18 residues. J was trimmed by 1 base and V by 6 bases; bases with no gene match: 16. The CDR3 loop reads CASRPAGAGGAGNTEAFF. The CDR3 DNA follows: TGTGCCAGCAGACCTGCAGGGGCAGGGGGCGCGGGGAACACTGAAGCTTTCTTT. The whole variable domain, remainder taken from reference TRBV28 and TRBJ1-1, is DVKVTQSSRYLVKRTGEKVFLECVQDMDHENMFWYRQDPGLGLRLIYFSYDVKMKEKGDIPEGYSVSREKKERFSLILESASTNQTSMYLCASRPAGAGGAGNTEAFFGQGTRLTVV.

V is TRBV2 and J is TRBJ1-3, with 7 positions matching TRBD1. The length of the CDR3 is 19 residues. After removal of 6 bases from V and 1 base from J, the junction contained 18 bases not matched to a gene. Germline CDR1 and CDR2: SNHLY and FYNNEI. CDR3 region: CASRPPRGGGGESGNTIYF. The CDR3 nucleotides are TGTGCCAGCAGACCCCCCAGAGGCGGAGGGGGCGAGTCTGGAAACACCATATATTTT.

The chain is built from TRBV5-1 and TRBJ2-7, with 13 bases lining up with TRBD2. The CDR3 has 15 amino acids. V lost 4 bases to trimming and J lost 4 bases; unmatched junction nucleotides: 5. Germline V lookup: CDR1 SGHRS, CDR2 YFSETQ. The CDR3 bases are TGCGCCAGCAGCATAGGACTAGCGGGAGTGTACGAGCAGTACTTC. Translating gives CASSIGLAGVYEQYF.

The V call is TRBV4-1, the J call TRBJ2-1; TRBD2 aligns across 10 bases. Looked up from germline, CDR1 is MGHRA and CDR2 is YSYEKL. This CDR3 contains 20 residues. With 2 bases clipped from V and 9 bases from J, the junction kept 22 bases outside the gene matches. The CDR3: CASSQPRGASGSFPLGEQFF. In DNA form, the CDR3 reads TGCGCCAGCAGCCAACCCAGGGGGGCTAGCGGGAGTTTCCCTTTGGGTGAGCAGTTCTTC.

The CDR3 DNA is TGTGCCAGCAGCTTACTTATCGGGGATTCTCAGCCCCAGCATTTT. Protein: CASSLLIGDSQPQHF. This chain uses TRBV7-2 with TRBJ1-5; D remains unclear. Germline assignment: CDR1 SGHTA and CDR2 FQGNSA. Trimming cost V 2 bases and J 6 bases, with 14 bases left between them. CDR3 length equals 15 residues.

The V and J genes are TRBV6-1 and TRBJ1-2; the D is unclear. Trimming took off 6 bases at V and 0 bases at J, with 8 bases between the two ends. The CDR3 spans 13 residues. Germline CDR1 is MNHNS and CDR2 is SASEGT. This CDR3 is CASRTVANYGYTF. The CDR3 DNA reads as TGTGCCAGCAGGACTGTAGCTAACTATGGCTACACCTTC.

CDR3 region: CASITGNPGNTIYF. CDR3 nucleotide sequence: TGTGCCAGCATCACGGGAAACCCTGGAAACACCATATATTTT. The genes are TRBV6-5 and TRBJ1-3; D gene uncertain. Germline V CDR1 and CDR2: MNHEY, SVGAGI. The length of the CDR3 is 14 residues. Trimming stripped 7 bases from V and 2 bases from J, with 12 bases between.